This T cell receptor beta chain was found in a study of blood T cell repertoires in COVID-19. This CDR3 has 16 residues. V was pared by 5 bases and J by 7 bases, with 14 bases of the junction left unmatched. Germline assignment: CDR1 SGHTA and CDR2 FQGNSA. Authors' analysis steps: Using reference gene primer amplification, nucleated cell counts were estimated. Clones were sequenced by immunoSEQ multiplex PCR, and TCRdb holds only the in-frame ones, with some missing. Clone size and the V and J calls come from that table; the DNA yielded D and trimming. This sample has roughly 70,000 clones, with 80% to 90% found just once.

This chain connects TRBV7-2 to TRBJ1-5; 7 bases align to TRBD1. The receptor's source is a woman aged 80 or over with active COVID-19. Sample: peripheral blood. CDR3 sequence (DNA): TGTGCCAGCAGCCCAGGAGGGGGCAGGGGTAGACAGCCCCAGCATTTT. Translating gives CASSPGGGRGRQPQHF.